Presented here are 27 T cell receptor beta chains from one specimen sequenced in a study of blood T cell repertoires in COVID-19. The repertoire was sequenced with immunoSEQ multiplex PCR; TCRdb's copy has only in-frame clones and lacks some. This sample has some 380,000 clones, with around 90% found just once. Sample: peripheral blood. These receptors were obtained from a man younger than 30 with active or convalescent COVID-19.

The rearrangement joins TRBV6-5 to TRBJ1-3; D not certain. This CDR3 is 13 amino acids long. The V end lost 8 bases, the J end lost 4 bases, and 12 bases lay between the germline ends. CDR1 and CDR2 from the germline V gene are MNHEY and SVGAGI. As DNA, the CDR3 is TGTGCCAGCTCACGGAGCTGGGGAAACACCATATATTTT. It codes for CASSRSWGNTIYF.

This clone occurred a few times. V is TRBV6-2 or TRBV6-3 and J is TRBJ1-5; TRBD1 is a possible D gene (5 bases). V lost 5 bases, J lost 6 bases, and 20 bases lay in between. Germline CDR1 and CDR2: MNHEY and SVGEGT. The CDR3 totals 16 residues. In DNA, the CDR3 is TGTGCCAGCAGTGCCATACTAACAGGTATGAGTCAGCCCCAGCATTTT. Encoded protein: CASSAILTGMSQPQHF.

This clone was seen only a few times. This sequence joins TRBV28 and TRBJ1-2; D is unresolved. Germline V gene sequence: CDR1 MDHEN, CDR2 SYDVKM. The length of the CDR3 is 13 residues. Trimming shortened V by 10 bases and J by 2 bases, and 14 bases separated the two germline ends. The CDR3 coding sequence is TGTGCCACCCTAGTGCCGGGGAACTATGGCTACACCTTC. As protein: CATLVPGNYGYTF.

This clone was counted a single time. The V call is TRBV6-1, the J call TRBJ1-2, with D maybe TRBD1 (5 bases). In germline, CDR1 is MNHNS, CDR2 SASEGT. V shed 7 bases and J shed 8 bases, with 17 bases lying between them. The CDR3 spans 13 residues. The CDR3 DNA follows: TGTGCCAGCACCGCAGGGAGGGAGTGGGGCTACACCTTC. Protein: CASTAGREWGYTF.

The V gene is TRBV6-5, the J gene TRBJ2-7; 8 nucleotides line up with TRBD1. V shed 5 bases and J 2 bases; nucleotides not matched to a gene: 8. The CDR3 length is 15 residues. CDR1 and CDR2 (germline): MNHEY, SVGAGI. CDR3 sequence (DNA): TGTGCCAGCAGTCGTCCGGGACAGGAGACCTACGAGCAGTACTTC. Translating it yields CASSRPGQETYEQYF.

The chain links TRBV6-1 to TRBJ2-1; tentatively, D is TRBD1 (5 bases). Germline-derived CDR1 and CDR2 are MNHNS and SASEGT. Trimming took 1 base from V and 7 from J, leaving 8 bases between them. There are 13 residues in the CDR3. The DNA of the CDR3 is TGTGCCAGCAGTGAAGTCCCAGGGAATGAGCAGTTCTTC. Translation: CASSEVPGNEQFF.

The V and J genes are TRBV24-1 and TRBJ2-1; 8 bases line up with TRBD2. The length of the CDR3 is 14 residues. The trim removed 9 bases at V and 8 bases at J, leaving 11 bases unmatched. CDR1 is KGHDR and CDR2 is SFDVKD in the germline V gene. CDR3 in amino acids: CATGGASGLYEQFF. CDR3 sequence (DNA): TGTGCCACCGGCGGAGCTAGCGGGTTGTATGAGCAGTTCTTC.

A single count supports this clone. This rearrangement joins TRBV10-3 to TRBJ2-5; weak D call: TRBD1 (5 bases). The germline CDR1 and CDR2 sequences are ENHRY and SYGVKD. This CDR3 region has 14 residues. V was trimmed by 3 bases and J by 0 bases, leaving 8 bases between them. The CDR3 reads CAISERGNQETQYF. The CDR3 region has the DNA TGTGCCATCAGTGAAAGGGGAAACCAAGAGACCCAGTACTTC.

The chain employs TRBV7-3 and TRBJ2-5; 12 positions match TRBD2. This CDR3 region has 15 residues. J lost 4 bases, V lost 3 bases, and 3 bases had no gene match. Germline values: CDR1 SGHTA, CDR2 FQGTGA. The CDR3 region is CASSFATSGRETQYF. The CDR3 region has the DNA TGTGCCAGCAGCTTCGCGACTAGCGGGAGAGAGACCCAGTACTTC.

This clone was detected once. The rearrangement links TRBV4-3 to TRBJ1-6; 8 bases line up with TRBD1. Unmatched junction bases numbered 4, after V lost 0 bases and J lost 9 bases. The CDR3 runs 15 residues. Germline V CDR1 and CDR2: LGHNA, YSLEER. CDR3 residues: CASSQDTGGGSPLHF. The CDR3 DNA reads TGCGCCAGCAGCCAAGACACAGGGGGAGGTTCACCCCTCCACTTT.

The chain links TRBV7-9 to TRBJ1-1; possibly TRBD1 for D (6 bases). The CDR3 length is 18 residues. The germline V gene has CDR1 SEHNR and CDR2 FQNEAQ (reference sequence). Trimming took off 5 bases at V and 0 bases at J, with 22 bases between the two ends. CDR3 nucleotide sequence: TGTGCCAGCAGCCAAACCCCTGGTCAGGGACAATTGAACACTGAAGCTTTCTTT. As protein: CASSQTPGQGQLNTEAFF.

A word on this clone: This same CDR3 is encoded by further DNA sequences in the sample. The chain recombines TRBV5-1 with TRBJ1-4, with TRBD1 matching 8 bases. From germline, CDR1 is SGHRS and CDR2 YFSETQ. Trimming at V came to 2 bases and at J to 0 bases, leaving 3 bases not matched to a gene. The CDR3 runs 16 residues. As DNA, the CDR3 is TGCGCCAGCAGCTTAGGACAGGGAGCAACTAATGAAAAACTGTTTTTT. It encodes CASSLGQGATNEKLFF.

This clone came up once. V and J are TRBV7-2 and TRBJ1-1; no firm D call. The CDR3 covers 13 residues. CDR1 and CDR2 from the germline V gene are SGHTA and FQGNSA. V shed 1 base and J shed 9 bases, with 12 bases lying between them. DNA of the CDR3: TGTGCCAGCAGCTTAGTGTTGGCGGATAAAGCTTTCTTT. Translating gives CASSLVLADKAFF.

This chain uses TRBV27 with TRBJ2-7; 9 nucleotides match TRBD2. The V and J ends lost 5 bases and 1 base, in that order; junction bases with no gene match: 6. The CDR3 is made up of 15 amino acids. CDR1 and CDR2 (germline): MNHEY, SMNVEV (reference sequence). The DNA for the CDR3 is TGTGCCAGCAGTCGCCGACTAGCGGTGTCCTACGAGCAGTACTTC. This gives the protein CASSRRLAVSYEQYF.

The CDR3 DNA is TGTGCCAGTGGCAGGACAGTTGCCCATGAGCAGTTCTTC. Its translation is CASGRTVAHEQFF. The gene calls are TRBV19 and TRBJ2-1; possible D gene TRBD1, 6 bases. V was trimmed by 8 bases and J by 8 bases, leaving 16 bases between them. Germline values: CDR1 LNHDA, CDR2 SQIVND (reference sequence). The CDR3 spans 13 residues.

The chain links TRBV29-1 to TRBJ2-3, with 9 bases that match TRBD1. V shed 4 bases, J shed 3 bases, and the junction held 8 bases outside the gene matches. The germline gives CDR1 SQVTM, CDR2 ANQGSEA. CDR3 length: 15 residues. CDR3 sequence reads: CSVATQGAGTDTQYF. The DNA of the CDR3 is TGCAGCGTTGCCACACAGGGGGCAGGAACAGATACGCAGTATTTT.

This clone appeared once. The chain has TRBV6-2 or TRBV6-3 and TRBJ2-7; 8 positions agree with TRBD2. Germline V gene sequence: CDR1 MNHEY, CDR2 SVGEGT. V gave up 5 bases and J gave up 5 bases; unmatched junction bases: 14. The length of the CDR3 is 16 residues. The chain's CDR3 is CASSPPGGKRRDEQYF. The CDR3 DNA sequence: TGTGCCAGCAGTCCCCCGGGAGGGAAGCGTAGGGACGAGCAGTACTTC.

J is TRBJ2-1 and V is TRBV27; TRBD2 matches 9 bases. CDR1 and CDR2 (germline): MNHEY, SMNVEV (reference sequence). The CDR3 loop spans 17 amino acids. The J segment lost 2 bases and the V segment lost 3 bases, leaving 8 bases of the junction unmatched. For the CDR3, the DNA is TGTGCCAGCAGTTTCTTGACTAGCGGAGGAGCCTACAATGAGCAGTTCTTC. Translation gives CASSFLTSGGAYNEQFF.

CDR3 bases: TGTGCCAGCAGCGTAGTGGTAGAGGGAGGTACGCAGTATTTT. Translated, it gives CASSVVVEGGTQYF. The rearrangement links TRBV9 to TRBJ2-3; a possible D gene is TRBD2 (6 bases). Deletions cut 0 bases from V and 8 bases from J, with 13 bases between. The CDR3 runs to 14 residues. Per germline, CDR1 SGDLS and CDR2 YYNGEE.

In its sample, this clone was seen once. The chain combines TRBV19 with TRBJ1-4; 8 bases line up with TRBD1. The CDR3 has 14 amino acids. Per the germline V gene, CDR1 is LNHDA and CDR2 is SQIVND (reference sequence). V lost 6 bases to trimming and J lost 8 bases; unmatched junction nucleotides: 8. CDR3 region: CASRPWTGNEKLFF. CDR3 coding DNA: TGTGCCAGTAGACCCTGGACAGGGAACGAAAAACTGTTTTTT.

DNA for the CDR3: TGTGCCAGCAGAAACACAGGATTAAGCGGGGGGGAAGACACCGGGGAGCTGTTTTTT. Protein product: CASRNTGLSGGEDTGELFF. The chain uses TRBV3-1 (or the pseudogene TRBV3-2) and TRBJ2-2; 10 nucleotides line up with TRBD2. Losses at the gene ends were 6 bases for V and 3 bases for J; bases not matched to a gene: 16. Germline CDR1 and CDR2: LGHDT and YNNKEL (reference sequence). CDR3 length equals 19 residues.

The V gene is TRBV5-1, the J gene TRBJ2-3, with D uncertain. Germline V CDR1 and CDR2: SGHRS, YFSETQ. V was pared by 0 bases and J by 0 bases, with 5 bases between. The CDR3 is 14 residues long. In nucleotides, the CDR3 is TGCGCCAGCAGCTTGGACAAGAGCACAGATACGCAGTATTTT. Its translation is CASSLDKSTDTQYF. Combining the CDR3 with reference TRBV5-1 and TRBJ2-3 gives the whole variable domain KAGVTQTPRYLIKTRGQQVTLSCSPISGHRSVSWYQQTPGQGLQFLFEYFSETQRNKGNFPGRFSGRQFSNSRSEMNVSTLELGDSALYLCASSLDKSTDTQYFGPGTRLTVL.

The chain carries TRBV25-1 and TRBJ2-3; D gene uncertain. V dropped 1 base and J dropped 0 bases, with 11 bases sitting between them. There are 16 residues in the CDR3. Per germline, CDR1 MGHDK and CDR2 SYGVNS. The CDR3 is CASSEFGSRSTDTQYF. The CDR3 nucleotides read TGTGCCAGCAGTGAATTCGGTAGCCGAAGCACAGATACGCAGTATTTT.

The J gene is TRBJ2-3, the V gene TRBV6-5; perhaps TRBD2 as D (6 bases). This CDR3 has 14 amino acids. The germline CDR1 and CDR2 sequences are MNHEY and SVGAGI. V gave up 10 bases and J gave up 2 bases, with 16 bases separating them. Here the CDR3 reads CATRRGGLTDTQYF. DNA for the CDR3: TGTGCCACCCGCCGTGGGGGACTCACAGATACGCAGTATTTT.

The gene calls are TRBV7-2 and TRBJ1-3, with 7 nucleotides matching TRBD1. Germline V gives CDR1 SGHTA, CDR2 FQGNSA. The CDR3 sequence is 14 residues long. Trimming removed 5 bases from V and 0 bases from J; junction bases left unmatched: 1. The CDR3 loop reads CASSGTVSGNTIYF. In nucleotides, the CDR3 is TGTGCCAGCAGCGGGACAGTCTCTGGAAACACCATATATTTT.

Concerning this clone itself: This sample includes further DNA sequences coding for the same CDR3. The V gene is TRBV4-1, the J gene TRBJ2-7; 7 bases match TRBD1. The V and J ends lost 0 bases and 4 bases, in that order; junction bases with no gene match: 6. Germline CDR1 MGHRA, CDR2 YSYEKL. The CDR3 extends over 15 amino acids. Written as DNA, the CDR3 is TGCGCCAGCAGCCAAGATGACAGGGAACCGTACGAGCAGTACTTC. Residues: CASSQDDREPYEQYF.

This clone was seen a single time. The gene calls are TRBV21-1 and TRBJ2-1; TRBD1 is the table's D call, not checked against the DNA. TRBV21-1 is tagged as a pseudogene. This CDR3 comprises 15 residues. CDR3 sequence (DNA): TGTGCCAGCAGCACACCGGACAGGGGGCTCAATGAGCAGTTCTTC. Its protein is CASSTPDRGLNEQFF.